This passage covers 20 T cell receptor beta chains from one sample sequenced in a study of blood T cell repertoires in COVID-19. TCRdb keeps only in-frame clones here, not all; method: immunoSEQ multiplex PCR. This sample has 310,000 or so clones, with approximately 90% found just once. Specimen: peripheral blood. The receptors were sampled from a woman aged 45-60 years who had recovered from COVID-19.

The chain couples TRBV5-1 to TRBJ2-7, with TRBD2 matching 9 bases. Losses at the gene ends were 4 bases for V and 2 bases for J; bases not matched to a gene: 7. Germline V lookup: CDR1 SGHRS, CDR2 YFSETQ. The CDR3 spans 15 residues. The CDR3 region is CASSRNSGSAYEQYF. The CDR3 DNA is TGCGCCAGCAGCAGGAATAGCGGGAGTGCCTACGAGCAGTACTTC.

The rearrangement joins TRBV28 to TRBJ2-7; 7 bases are shared with TRBD2. After removal of 2 bases from V and 2 bases from J, the junction contained 9 bases not matched to a gene. The CDR3 length is 16 residues. CDR1 is MDHEN, CDR2 SYDVKM, per germline. CDR3 in DNA: TGTGCCAGCAGTTTAGGCGGGGGAAGTAGTCCCTACGAGCAGTACTTC. It codes for CASSLGGGSSPYEQYF.

V usage is TRBV5-1 and J usage is TRBJ2-2; D is perhaps TRBD2 (6 bases). V gave up 3 bases and J gave up 5 bases, with 14 bases separating them. Germline V gene data show CDR1 as SGHRS and CDR2 as YFSETQ. This CDR3 has 15 residues. CDR3 sequence (DNA): TGCGCCAGCAGCTGGACGGGAGCTGGGACCGGGGAGCTGTTTTTT. It encodes CASSWTGAGTGELFF.

This rearrangement joins TRBV7-9 to TRBJ1-2; no clear D. V lost 3 bases and J lost 0, with 17 bases in between. The CDR3 is made up of 17 amino acids. CDR1 and CDR2 from the germline V gene are SEHNR and FQNEAQ (reference sequence). This chain's CDR3 is CASSFGAASTSNYGYTF. The DNA for the CDR3 is TGTGCCAGCAGCTTTGGCGCAGCGAGCACCTCTAACTATGGCTACACCTTC.

This sequence joins TRBV28 and TRBJ1-2, with 7 bases that match TRBD1. V shed 6 bases and J 5 bases; nucleotides not matched to a gene: 9. The CDR3 runs 14 residues. CDR1 and CDR2 from the germline V gene are MDHEN and SYDVKM. CDR3 sequence: CASRGTAEHYGYTF. In DNA, the CDR3 is TGTGCCAGCAGGGGGACAGCGGAGCATTATGGCTACACCTTC.

This chain uses TRBV2 with TRBJ1-2; D not resolved. Trimming took 6 bases from V and 2 from J, leaving 13 bases between them. In germline, CDR1 is SNHLY, CDR2 FYNNEI. This CDR3 has 14 residues. The CDR3: CASRAWAQNYGYTF. The DNA of the CDR3 is TGTGCCAGCAGGGCCTGGGCCCAGAACTATGGCTACACCTTC.

The CDR3 sequence: CASSRDSWNTEAFF. CDR3 coding DNA: TGTGCCAGCAGCCGGGACAGCTGGAACACTGAAGCTTTCTTT. This chain connects TRBV7-9 to TRBJ1-1; 7 nucleotides match TRBD1. V lost 5 bases to trimming and J lost 1 base; unmatched junction nucleotides: 4. Looked up from germline, CDR1 is SEHNR and CDR2 is FQNEAQ (reference sequence). The CDR3 is made up of 14 amino acids.

The chain has TRBV19 and TRBJ2-2; D is perhaps TRBD1 (6 bases). Germline V gene sequence: CDR1 LNHDA, CDR2 SQIVND (reference sequence). This CDR3 has 12 amino acids. CDR3 DNA: TGTGGGATTCAGGGGAAGGTCGGGGAGCTGTTTTTT. As protein: CGIQGKVGELFF.

The chain joins TRBV6-1 to TRBJ1-5; maybe TRBD1 (6 bases). The CDR3 has 14 amino acids. The germline V and J ends were trimmed by 1 base and 5 bases, with 9 bases remaining between them. The germline V gene encodes CDR1 MNHNS and CDR2 SASEGT. The CDR3 sequence: CASSEGGGDQPQHF. In nucleotides, the CDR3 is TGTGCCAGCAGTGAAGGGGGGGGCGATCAGCCCCAGCATTTT.

This clone showed up just once. The chain combines TRBV7-9 with TRBJ1-1; no firm D call. The V and J ends lost 5 bases and 1 base respectively, with 26 bases between them. CDR3 length: 19 amino acids. CDR1 is SEHNR, CDR2 FQNEAQ, per germline (reference sequence). CDR3 region: CASSKRSGGVHEGNTEAFF. CDR3 DNA: TGTGCCAGCAGCAAGAGGTCGGGAGGAGTCCACGAAGGGAACACTGAAGCTTTCTTT.

In its sample, this clone was seen a few times. This chain links TRBV19 with TRBJ1-2; D perhaps matches TRBD1 (6 bases). CDR3 length: 13 residues. Germline CDR1 is LNHDA and CDR2 is SQIVND (reference sequence). The germline V and J ends were trimmed by 6 bases and 4 bases, with 12 bases remaining between them. CDR3 region: CASREDSIYGYTF. CDR3 DNA: TGTGCCAGTAGGGAGGACAGTATCTATGGCTACACCTTC.

The genes are TRBV19 and TRBJ1-2, with a tentative D call TRBD1 (6 bases). Trimming removed 7 bases at V and 7 bases at J, with 13 bases between. Germline V gene data show CDR1 as LNHDA and CDR2 as SQIVND (reference sequence). The CDR3 is made up of 12 amino acids. This CDR3 is CASIHRDTGYTF. The CDR3 nucleotides are TGTGCCAGTATACACAGGGATACTGGCTACACCTTC.

V gene TRBV12-5 combines with J gene TRBJ1-5, with D possibly matching TRBD1 (6 bases). V was clipped by 2 bases and J by 1 base, with 12 bases between them. CDR3 length equals 16 residues. Germline CDR1 and CDR2: LGHNT and FRNRAP. In nucleotides, the CDR3 is TGTGCTAGTGGTTTGCCTACAGGGAGAAGCAATCAGCCCCAGCATTTT. This encodes CASGLPTGRSNQPQHF.

This clone has just a few counts. The V gene is TRBV21-1, the J gene TRBJ2-3; TRBD1, the D gene given by the table, was not confirmed from the DNA. TRBV21-1 is shown as a pseudogene. CDR3 length equals 16 residues. CDR3 nucleotides: TGTGCCAGCGCTCAAGGGGGCCAACTTAGCACAGATACGCAGTATTTT. Amino acids: CASAQGGQLSTDTQYF.

The J gene is TRBJ2-7, the V gene TRBV5-1; D not resolved. The CDR3 is made up of 13 amino acids. Germline V lookup: CDR1 SGHRS, CDR2 YFSETQ. Trimming left V 1 base short and J 2 bases short, with 7 bases between. The CDR3 reads CASSLQAPYEQYF. The CDR3 DNA sequence: TGCGCCAGCAGCTTGCAAGCCCCCTACGAGCAGTACTTC.

Regarding this clone: The same CDR3 can be traced to other DNA sequences in this sample. The CDR3 loop reads CASSWTGGNQPQHF. DNA for the CDR3: TGTGCCAGCAGTTGGACGGGGGGAAATCAGCCCCAGCATTTT. The gene calls are TRBV6-5 and TRBJ1-5; D might be TRBD1 (5 bases). The V end was cut by 4 bases, the J end by 4 bases, with 11 bases between. In germline, CDR1 is MNHEY, CDR2 SVGAGI. This CDR3 comprises 14 residues.

The CDR3 sequence is CASSPGTGGEEQYF. CDR3 coding DNA: TGTGCCAGCAGCCCCGGGACAGGAGGCGAGGAGCAGTACTTC. The rearrangement uses TRBV3-1 (or the pseudogene TRBV3-2) and TRBJ2-7; 8 nucleotides line up with TRBD1. The germline CDR1 and CDR2 sequences are LGHDT and YNNKEL (reference sequence). The CDR3 contains 14 residues. Germline trimming cut 4 bases from V and 7 bases from J; bases unmatched to any gene: 9.

The chain recombines TRBV7-2 with TRBJ2-2; D is possibly TRBD1 (5 bases). The germline V gene has CDR1 SGHTA and CDR2 FQGNSA. The CDR3 has 12 amino acids. Trimming removed 1 base from V and 13 bases from J, with 10 bases in between. This CDR3 is CASSLVQGGLFF. CDR3 DNA: TGTGCCAGCAGCTTAGTGCAGGGTGGGCTGTTTTTT.

The gene calls are TRBV9 and TRBJ1-4; no reliable D call. With 3 bases removed from V and 8 bases from J, the gap between germline ends came to 8 bases. The length of the CDR3 is 12 residues. Germline V lookup: CDR1 SGDLS, CDR2 YYNGEE. The CDR3 DNA is TGTGCCAGCAGCGGCCCGAGGGAAAAACTGTTTTTT. Amino acids: CASSGPREKLFF.

J is TRBJ1-3 and V is TRBV18; no clear D. The length of the CDR3 is 16 residues. The V and J ends lost 3 bases and 1 base respectively, with 13 bases between them. In germline, CDR1 is KGHSH, CDR2 LQKENI. The CDR3 bases are TGTGCCAGCTCACCCGCAGGCAGAAGATCTGGAAACACCATATATTTT. It encodes CASSPAGRRSGNTIYF.